The text below deals with one T cell receptor (beta chain). The antigen remains undetermined. This sample was included in a study of T-cell reconstitution after alpha-beta-depleted transplantation in children. Whole-study results and caveats: Diversity of TCRbeta at day 60 was high in some patients, arising from surviving recipient T cells and thymic progenitors. Expanded graft clones numbering several hundred reportedly gave rise to alpha-beta T cells about two months after transplant. The authors attributed T-cell counts and diversity one year after transplant mostly to newly produced T cells.

This CDR3 is 15 amino acids long. CDR1 is SGHRS, CDR2 YFSETQ, per germline. Trimming cost V 4 bases and J 5 bases; bases outside gene matches: 8. A library of TCRbeta sequences, prepared with unique molecular identifiers, was generated. In TCRdb, the PCR reads were re-called with MiXCR into one record per CDR3 protein. The repertoire holds hundreds of thousands of distinct CDR3 sequences, with 16% as singletons. The rearrangement uses TRBV5-1 and TRBJ1-1; TRBD1 agrees at 10 bases. The sequencing here drew on PBMCs, mostly from graft donor cells, taken 360 days after TCRalphabeta/CD19-depleted stem cell transplant. This TCR was recovered from a male patient under 18 who had a stem cell transplant for acute lymphoblastic leukemia, so the T cells may come from the graft donor. DNA for the CDR3: TGCGCCAGCAGCCTAAGACAGGGGGCAAGAACTGAAGCTTTCTTT. It specifies CASSLRQGARTEAFF. The full variable domain, its missing parts supplied by reference TRBV5-1 and TRBJ1-1, is KAGVTQTPRYLIKTRGQQVTLSCSPISGHRSVSWYQQTPGQGLQFLFEYFSETQRNKGNFPGRFSGRQFSNSRSEMNVSTLELGDSALYLCASSLRQGARTEAFFGQGTRLTVV.